This T cell receptor (beta chain) emerged from a study of blood T cell repertoires in COVID-19. For the study at large: There were acute and convalescent COVID-19 samples, and they came from the United States, Italy and Spain. PBMCs, B-cell-depleted T cells, or T cells provided the cDNA or gDNA that made up the material.

Germline V gives CDR1 SGHRS, CDR2 YFSETQ. The length of the CDR3 is 15 residues. V gave up 3 bases and J gave up 4 bases, with 16 bases separating them. In the authors' workflow: For nucleated cells, counts were estimated from reference gene primer amplification. Repertoires were generated with immunoSEQ multiplex PCR, while TCRdb's copy carries only in-frame clones and drops some. V and J calls and clone size come straight from that table; D and trimming were deduced from the DNA. The data hold a few hundred thousand clones, with 85% to 90% observed a single time. This rearrangement joins TRBV5-1 to TRBJ1-2, with TRBD1 as a possible D gene (6 bases). Sequenced: peripheral blood. The TCR originated in a woman in her 70s with active or convalescent COVID-19. The CDR3 DNA is TGCGCCAGCAGCTCGGCCCCGGGACACCGCTATGGCTACACCTTC. Its translation: CASSSAPGHRYGYTF.